This T cell receptor (beta chain) was sequenced in a study of T cell clonality in common variable immunodeficiency. Overall study results and limits: Compared with healthy controls, CVID subjects showed increased TCRbeta clonality, mostly in about a third. Common variable immunodeficiency TCR beta sequences reportedly had fewer deletions and N-nucleotide insertions.

This clone was seen at least ten times. What it binds is not known. The read is 3 residues too short to cover the CDR3 end, so that end is filled in from the germline J gene. Most patients and controls had Caucasian heritage. The data were produced by immunoSEQ multiplex PCR, yet TCRdb's version contains in-frame clones alone and is incomplete. The repertoire has more than 30,000 clones, none seen only once; the ten largest take 0.95%. V gave up 5 bases and J gave up 3 bases, with 10 bases separating them. There are 13 residues in the CDR3. The germline V gene encodes CDR1 MNHEY and CDR2 SVGEGT. Material: peripheral blood mononuclear cells. The gene calls are TRBV6-2 or TRBV6-3 and TRBJ1-2; D may be TRBD1 (5 bases). This clonotype was obtained from a person aged 18 to 70 in good health. Partial CDR3 DNA: TGTGCCAGCAGTCCGACAGACCACTATGGC. Amino acids: CASSPTDHYG. The CDR3 as a whole reads CASSPTDHYGYTF.